The 19 T cell receptor beta chains below all came from one sample that was sequenced in a study of cytomegalovirus exposure and HLA in healthy donors (dated by TCRdb to about 2017). Library prep was done by the immunoSEQ multiplex PCR assay. The immuneACCESS repertoire file appears here via TCRdb, limited to in-frame rearrangements. These files lack a portion of the clones; in checked studies, under half of the deficit traces to unresolved V genes, and the cause of the others is not known. In this sample the table shows 230,000 or so clones, around 88% of which occur a single time. Clones ranked in the top ten supply around 3% of the sample. What was sequenced was PBMCs. The receptors were gathered from a woman younger than 35 in good health and CMV-seronegative.

The J gene is TRBJ1-1, the V gene TRBV19, with D possibly matching TRBD1 (6 bases). CDR3 length: 14 amino acids. V lost 7 bases, J lost 1 base, and 13 bases lay in between. In germline, CDR1 is LNHDA, CDR2 SQIVND (reference sequence). This CDR3 is CASNIGTPNTEAFF. In DNA, the CDR3 is TGTGCCAGTAATATCGGGACACCGAACACTGAAGCTTTCTTT.

The chain joins TRBV11-3 to TRBJ2-1; 11 positions match TRBD2. The CDR3 spans 14 residues. The V gene's germline CDR1 is SGHNT and CDR2 YENEEA. V shed 4 bases, J shed 6 bases, and the junction held 2 bases outside the gene matches. The CDR3 region is CASSSLAGGNEQFF. The CDR3 DNA reads as TGTGCCAGCAGCTCTCTAGCGGGAGGCAATGAGCAGTTCTTC.

This sequence joins TRBV11-3 and TRBJ1-4; tentatively, D is TRBD1 (5 bases). V was pared by 6 bases and J by 3 bases, with 26 bases between. The CDR3 length is 19 residues. Germline-derived CDR1 and CDR2 are SGHNT and YENEEA. The CDR3 DNA reads TGTGCCAGCAGTGCCACCGGGACTTCCCCAATAGGTGCTAATGAAAAACTGTTTTTT. It translates to CASSATGTSPIGANEKLFF. The full variable domain, in which reference TRBV11-3 and TRBJ1-4 provide the parts outside the CDR3, is EAGVVQSPRYKIIEKKQPVAFWCNPISGHNTLYWYLQNLGQGPELLIRYENEEAVDDSQLPKDRFSAERLKGVDSTLKIQPAELGDSAVYLCASSATGTSPIGANEKLFFGSGTQLSVL.

The sample holds a few counts of this clone. The chain has TRBV6-1 and TRBJ2-3, with 8 bases lining up with TRBD2. After removal of 7 bases from V and 3 bases from J, the junction contained 3 bases not matched to a gene. There are 13 residues in the CDR3. The germline V gene has CDR1 MNHNS and CDR2 SASEGT. The CDR3 region is CASNQRETDTQYF. CDR3 DNA sequence: TGTGCCAGCAACCAGCGGGAGACAGATACGCAGTATTTT.

J is TRBJ1-5 and V is TRBV6-1, with a possible D match to TRBD1 (6 bases). CDR1 and CDR2 from the germline V gene are MNHNS and SASEGT. The CDR3 has 14 amino acids. Trimming shortened V by 7 bases and J by 0 bases, and 10 bases separated the two germline ends. The CDR3 region is CASTWTDSNQPQHF. In DNA form, the CDR3 reads TGTGCCAGCACCTGGACAGATAGCAATCAGCCCCAGCATTTT.

Note on this clone: Other DNA sequences from this sample encode an identical CDR3 as well. The chain is built from TRBV19 and TRBJ2-7; 9 bases fit TRBD1. Losses at the gene ends were 3 bases for V and 4 bases for J; bases not matched to a gene: 1. Germline V gene data show CDR1 as LNHDA and CDR2 as SQIVND (reference sequence). The CDR3 contains 13 residues. CDR3 bases: TGTGCCAGTAGTATGGGGACAGGGTACGAGCAGTACTTC. It encodes CASSMGTGYEQYF.

This clone was seen a single time. The V call is TRBV9, the J call TRBJ2-2; D gene ambiguous. CDR1 is SGDLS and CDR2 is YYNGEE in the germline V gene. The V gene lost 0 bases and the J gene lost 0 bases, with 6 bases spanning the gap. There are 15 residues in the CDR3. CDR3 sequence reads: CASSVATPNTGELFF. CDR3 in DNA: TGTGCCAGCAGCGTAGCGACACCGAACACCGGGGAGCTGTTTTTT.

The chain uses TRBV5-4 and TRBJ2-1; D is unresolved. Germline-derived CDR1 and CDR2 are SGHNT and YYREEE (reference sequence). Trimming cost V 0 bases and J 6 bases, with 10 bases left between them. CDR3 size: 14 residues. This chain's CDR3 is CASSLAPLANEQFF. The CDR3 region has the DNA TGTGCCAGCAGCTTGGCCCCCTTGGCCAATGAGCAGTTCTTC. The complete variable domain, with remaining parts taken from reference TRBV5-4 and TRBJ2-1, reads ETGVTQSPTHLIKTRGQQVTLRCSSQSGHNTVSWYQQALGQGPQFIFQYYREEENGRGNFPPRFSGLQFPNYSSELNVNALELDDSALYLCASSLAPLANEQFFGPGTRLTVL.

V gene TRBV28 combines with J gene TRBJ1-3; TRBD1 matches 9 bases. CDR1 MDHEN and CDR2 SYDVKM come from the germline V gene. The CDR3 totals 16 residues. J lost 2 bases, V lost 5 bases, and 7 bases had no gene match. CDR3 residues: CASSIQGARAGNTIYF. Written as DNA, the CDR3 is TGTGCCAGCAGTATACAGGGGGCGCGAGCTGGAAACACCATATATTTT.

The CDR3 coding sequence is TGTGCCAGCAGCTTGGGGTCCGGGTCACCTGGAAACACCATATATTTT. This gives the protein CASSLGSGSPGNTIYF. The V and J genes are TRBV5-6 and TRBJ1-3, with D uncertain. The V and J ends lost 0 bases and 2 bases respectively, with 12 bases between them. The CDR3 contains 16 residues. CDR1 is SGHDT, CDR2 YYEEEE, per germline.

The chain links TRBV30 to TRBJ1-5; D is possibly TRBD1 (6 bases). Germline lookup yields CDR1 GTSNPN and CDR2 SVGIG (reference sequence). Trimming removed 7 bases from V and 4 bases from J, with 14 bases in between. The CDR3 is 13 amino acids. The CDR3 is CAFSPGANQPQHF. CDR3 in DNA: TGTGCCTTCTCCCCAGGGGCAAATCAGCCCCAGCATTTT. The whole variable domain, filled in from reference TRBV30 and TRBJ1-5, reads SQTIHQWPATLVQPVGSPLSLECTVEGTSNPNLYWYRQAAGRGLQLLFYSVGIGQISSEVPQNLSASRPQDRQFILSSKKLLLSDSGFYLCAFSPGANQPQHFGDGTRLSIL.

The CDR3 DNA is TGTGCCAGCTCTACGACTTCGGGACTAACCGAGGAATTCTTC. Residues: CASSTTSGLTEEFF. The V call is TRBV18, the J call TRBJ2-1; TRBD2 aligns across 7 bases. Germline CDR1 and CDR2: KGHSH and LQKENI. The CDR3 covers 14 residues. The V gene end was trimmed by 6 bases and the J gene end by 16 bases; junction bases not matched to a gene: 18.

The J gene is TRBJ2-1, the V gene TRBV9, with 8 positions matching TRBD2. CDR1 is SGDLS and CDR2 is YYNGEE in the germline V gene. The trim removed 4 bases at V and 0 bases at J, leaving 3 bases unmatched. The CDR3 loop spans 15 amino acids. In DNA form, the CDR3 reads TGTGCCAGCAGCTTGAGCGGGAGCTCCTACAATGAGCAGTTCTTC. Its translation: CASSLSGSSYNEQFF.

V usage is TRBV6-1 and J usage is TRBJ2-7; 7 bases agree with TRBD1. The CDR3 runs to 14 residues. CDR1 is MNHNS and CDR2 is SASEGT in the germline V gene. V lost 7 bases and J lost 2; bases outside the gene matches: 8. The CDR3 reads CASTQGQRAYEQYF. CDR3 nucleotides: TGTGCCAGCACTCAGGGACAGCGCGCCTACGAGCAGTACTTC.

The J gene is TRBJ2-3, the V gene TRBV30; 8 nucleotides match TRBD2. Looked up from germline, CDR1 is GTSNPN and CDR2 is SVGIG (reference sequence). CDR3 size: 14 residues. The V and J ends lost 2 bases and 6 bases, in that order; junction bases with no gene match: 7. CDR3 amino acids: CAWSHSGGGDTQYF. CDR3 sequence (DNA): TGTGCCTGGAGTCACTCGGGAGGGGGGGATACGCAGTATTTT.

The chain combines TRBV4-3 with TRBJ2-7; 7 nucleotides align to TRBD1. J was trimmed by 0 bases and V by 0 bases; bases with no gene match: 2. Germline V CDR1 and CDR2: LGHNA, YSLEER. The CDR3 contains 15 residues. CDR3 loop: CASSQDRDSSYEQYF. The CDR3 bases are TGCGCCAGCAGCCAAGATCGGGACAGCTCCTACGAGCAGTACTTC.

This chain uses TRBV29-1 with TRBJ2-3; D remains ambiguous. Per the germline V gene, CDR1 is SQVTM and CDR2 is ANQGSEA. This CDR3 has 13 amino acids. Trimming left V 4 bases short and J 0 bases short, with 8 bases between. The CDR3 bases are TGCAGCGTTGTTGTGACTAGCACAGATACGCAGTATTTT. The encoded protein is CSVVVTSTDTQYF.

This chain uses TRBV6-1 with TRBJ1-1; D is uncertain. CDR1 MNHNS and CDR2 SASEGT come from the germline V gene. The V end lost 2 bases, the J end lost 1 base, and 5 bases lay between the germline ends. This CDR3 has 13 amino acids. The CDR3 region has the DNA TGTGCCAGCAGTGAACAGGCGAACACTGAAGCTTTCTTT. It codes for CASSEQANTEAFF.

V and J are TRBV27 and TRBJ2-6; D remains unclear. Trimming stripped 8 bases from V and 1 base from J, with 3 bases between. The germline V gene encodes CDR1 MNHEY and CDR2 SMNVEV (reference sequence). This CDR3 has 12 amino acids. For the CDR3, the DNA is TGTGCCAGCTCTTCTGGGGCCAACGTCCTGACTTTC. Translating it yields CASSSGANVLTF.